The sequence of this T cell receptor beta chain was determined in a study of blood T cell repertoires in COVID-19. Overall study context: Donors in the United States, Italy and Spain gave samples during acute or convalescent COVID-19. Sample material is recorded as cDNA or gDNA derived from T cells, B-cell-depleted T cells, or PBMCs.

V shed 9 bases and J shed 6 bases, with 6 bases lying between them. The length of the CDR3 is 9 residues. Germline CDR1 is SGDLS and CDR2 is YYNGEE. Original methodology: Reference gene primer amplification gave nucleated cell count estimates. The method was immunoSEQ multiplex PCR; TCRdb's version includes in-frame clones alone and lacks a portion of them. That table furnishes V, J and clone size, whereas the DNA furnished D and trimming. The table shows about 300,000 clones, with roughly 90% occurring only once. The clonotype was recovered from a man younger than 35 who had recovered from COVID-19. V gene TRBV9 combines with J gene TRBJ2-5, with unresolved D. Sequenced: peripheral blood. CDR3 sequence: CATTKTQYF. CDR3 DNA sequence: TGTGCCACTACGAAGACCCAGTACTTC.